What follows are 25 T cell receptor beta chains derived from one specimen sequenced in a study of CD8 T cells in Susac syndrome. Random-hexamer reverse transcription was applied to roughly 0.5 to 1 ug RNA. Each CDR3 protein is one row after TCRdb ran MiXCR on the immunoSEQ multiplex PCR reads. The table has a few hundred thousand distinct CDR3 sequences, roughly 94% seen once. The source material was CD4+ T cells from PBMCs. All receptors derive from a human donor with multiple sclerosis.

The chain joins TRBV24-1 to TRBJ2-2, with TRBD2 as a possible D gene (6 bases). The germline V gene encodes CDR1 KGHDR and CDR2 SFDVKD. The CDR3 has 13 residues. The V and J ends lost 10 bases and 4 bases respectively, with 12 bases between them. The CDR3 bases are TGTGCCACAAGATCCGGGAGCACCGGGGAGCTGTTTTTT. It yields the protein CATRSGSTGELFF.

The chain is built from TRBV28 and TRBJ2-5; the match to TRBD1 covers 7 bases. This CDR3 is built from 14 residues. Trimming cost V 4 bases and J 1 base; bases outside gene matches: 3. CDR1 and CDR2 from the germline V gene are MDHEN and SYDVKM. CDR3 nucleotide sequence: TGTGCCAGCAGTTCGGGACAGTCCCAAGAGACCCAGTACTTC. It yields the protein CASSSGQSQETQYF.

CDR3 nucleotides: TGCGCCAGCAGCCAGCTACCGGGACAGGGCCTCGGGGGCTACACCTTC. Protein: CASSQLPGQGLGGYTF. This chain joins TRBV4-1 and TRBJ1-2; TRBD1 matches at 9 bases. The junction had 13 bases not matched to a gene; V was cut back by 3 bases and J by 8 bases. Germline CDR1 is MGHRA and CDR2 is YSYEKL. The CDR3 extends over 16 amino acids.

The chain joins TRBV20-1 to TRBJ2-6; possible D gene TRBD2, 5 bases. The CDR3 consists of 19 residues. Trimming removed 2 bases at V and 1 base at J, with 21 bases between. The V gene's germline CDR1 is DFQATT and CDR2 SNEGSKA (reference sequence). The CDR3 loop is CSARFPLAFLSSGANVLTF. The CDR3 nucleotides read TGCAGTGCTAGATTCCCCCTAGCCTTTTTATCATCTGGGGCCAACGTCCTGACTTTC.

This sequence joins TRBV19 and TRBJ2-2; D unclear. Looked up from germline, CDR1 is LNHDA and CDR2 is SQIVND (reference sequence). The V and J ends lost 1 base and 0 bases respectively, with 6 bases between them. CDR3 size: 15 residues. Here the CDR3 DNA reads TGTGCCAGTAGTATAGGGCAGACGAACACCGGGGAGCTGTTTTTT. Protein: CASSIGQTNTGELFF.

This chain joins TRBV12-3 or TRBV12-4 and TRBJ1-6; TRBD1 agrees at 8 bases. V was clipped by 6 bases and J by 10 bases; unmatched bases: 8. This CDR3 is 14 amino acids long. The DNA of the CDR3 is TGTGCCAGCAGCGAAGGACAGGGTAGATCACCCCTCCACTTT. It yields the protein CASSEGQGRSPLHF.

The rearrangement joins TRBV30 to TRBJ1-1; D ambiguous. Germline V gene lookup returns CDR1 GTSNPN and CDR2 SVGIG (reference sequence). V dropped 3 bases and J dropped 0 bases, with 14 bases sitting between them. The CDR3 is 15 residues long. The CDR3 sequence is CAWSPWAGVNTEAFF. As DNA, the CDR3 is TGTGCCTGGAGCCCGTGGGCAGGAGTGAACACTGAAGCTTTCTTT. Complete variable domain (other parts from reference TRBV30 and TRBJ1-1): SQTIHQWPATLVQPVGSPLSLECTVEGTSNPNLYWYRQAAGRGLQLLFYSVGIGQISSEVPQNLSASRPQDRQFILSSKKLLLSDSGFYLCAWSPWAGVNTEAFFGQGTRLTVV.

CDR3 nucleotide sequence: TGTGCCAGCAGCCCCAGTCGCATTTCACCCCTCCACTTT. It codes for CASSPSRISPLHF. This chain uses TRBV12-3 or TRBV12-4 with TRBJ1-6; D is unresolved. V gave up 6 bases and J gave up 9 bases, with 12 bases separating them. The CDR3 is 13 residues long.

J is TRBJ2-7 and V is TRBV20-1; 7 bases are shared with TRBD1. This CDR3 region has 12 residues. CDR1 is DFQATT, CDR2 SNEGSKA, per germline (reference sequence). V shed 6 bases and J 3 bases; nucleotides not matched to a gene: 5. DNA for the CDR3: TGCAGTGCGCCAGGGGGTGGCTACGAGCAGTACTTC. Amino acids: CSAPGGGYEQYF.

The CDR3 loop is CASSRGGVPTDTQYF. CDR3 bases: TGTGCCAGCAGCCGGGGCGGCGTACCCACAGATACGCAGTATTTT. V usage is TRBV7-9 and J usage is TRBJ2-3; TRBD1 or TRBD2 may be the D gene (5 bases each). The germline gives CDR1 SEHNR, CDR2 FQNEAQ (reference sequence). V gave up 5 bases and J gave up 2 bases, with 14 bases separating them. The CDR3 loop spans 15 amino acids.

The chain joins TRBV5-1 to TRBJ2-3, with 9 bases aligning to TRBD2. The V gene end was trimmed by 6 bases and the J gene end by 4 bases; junction bases not matched to a gene: 9. Germline CDR1 and CDR2: SGHRS and YFSETQ. CDR3 length: 15 amino acids. The CDR3 DNA follows: TGCGCCAGCACGGTCCCTAGCGGGGAGGCAGATACGCAGTATTTT. Its translation is CASTVPSGEADTQYF.

The rearrangement joins TRBV29-1 to TRBJ2-5; TRBD2 might be the D (6 bases). The germline V gene has CDR1 SQVTM and CDR2 ANQGSEA. V was cut by 7 bases and J by 2 bases, with 11 bases left in between. The CDR3 is 12 amino acids. CDR3 in DNA: TGCAGCGCTACCCGGGGGCAAGAGACCCAGTACTTC. As protein: CSATRGQETQYF. Supplemented by reference TRBV29-1 and TRBJ2-5, the full variable domain reads SAVISQKPSRDICQRGTSLTIQCQVDSQVTMMFWYRQQPGQSLTLIATANQGSEATYESGFVIDKFPISRPNLTFSTLTVSNMSPEDSSIYLCSATRGQETQYFGPGTRLLVL.

This chain joins TRBV20-1 and TRBJ2-5, with 10 bases fitting TRBD2. The germline gives CDR1 DFQATT, CDR2 SNEGSKA (reference sequence). V lost 5 bases, J lost 11 bases, and 11 bases stayed unmatched. This CDR3 has 13 amino acids. The CDR3 nucleotides are TGCAGTGCTGGGGGTAGCGGGGGGCCAACACAGTACTTC. Residues: CSAGGSGGPTQYF.

V is TRBV7-8 and J is TRBJ2-5; possibly TRBD1 for D (6 bases). The CDR3 totals 14 residues. Germline V gene lookup returns CDR1 SGHVS and CDR2 FQNEAQ. Trimming left V 1 base short and J 5 bases short, with 11 bases between. CDR3: CASSLGGLRETQYF. In DNA, the CDR3 is TGTGCCAGCAGCTTAGGGGGGCTTCGTGAGACCCAGTACTTC.

CDR3: CASSPHRVTEAFF. Written as DNA, the CDR3 is TGTGCCAGCAGCCCACACAGGGTCACTGAAGCTTTCTTT. V gene TRBV3-1 combines with J gene TRBJ1-1; possible D gene TRBD1, 6 bases. The germline gives CDR1 LGHDT, CDR2 YNNKEL (reference sequence). The CDR3 loop spans 13 amino acids. Trimming shortened V by 4 bases and J by 4 bases, and 10 bases separated the two germline ends.

The chain links TRBV29-1 to TRBJ2-3, with 14 bases identical to TRBD2. The CDR3 is made up of 16 amino acids. Germline CDR1 and CDR2: SQVTM and ANQGSEA. J gave up 0 bases and V 4 bases, and 3 bases lay outside the gene matches. The CDR3 sequence is CSVGGTSGGSTDTQYF. The CDR3 DNA reads as TGCAGCGTTGGAGGGACTAGCGGGGGAAGCACAGATACGCAGTATTTT.

V gene TRBV7-3 combines with J gene TRBJ1-1; D not resolved. This CDR3 comprises 15 residues. Germline CDR1 is SGHTA and CDR2 is FQGTGA. V was pared by 1 base and J by 0 bases, with 9 bases between. CDR3 amino acids: CASSLSGPLNTEAFF. CDR3 in DNA: TGTGCCAGCAGCTTAAGCGGGCCGCTGAACACTGAAGCTTTCTTT.

This chain connects TRBV5-4 to TRBJ2-5; tentatively, D is TRBD2 (7 bases). The CDR3 is 13 amino acids. Germline CDR1 is SGHNT and CDR2 is YYREEE (reference sequence). Trimming removed 4 bases from V and 5 bases from J, with 12 bases in between. The CDR3 region has the DNA TGTGCCAGCAGCATACAGGGAGGGGAGACCCAGTACTTC. The encoded protein is CASSIQGGETQYF.

The V and J genes are TRBV29-1 and TRBJ1-3; D not resolved. This CDR3 spans 10 amino acids. Germline loops: CDR1 SQVTM, CDR2 ANQGSEA. The ends were cut back, 7 bases at V and 1 base at J, with 2 bases in the middle. The CDR3 is CSASGNTIYF. Here the CDR3 DNA reads TGCAGCGCGTCTGGAAACACCATATATTTT.

CDR3 DNA: TGTGCCAGCAGCCAAGCAGGGTTTGAAGCTTTCTTT. Translating gives CASSQAGFEAFF. This rearrangement joins TRBV3-1 to TRBJ1-1, with D possibly TRBD1 on 5 matching bases. With 1 base removed from V and 7 bases from J, the gap between germline ends came to 7 bases. The CDR3 length is 12 residues. Per the germline V gene, CDR1 is LGHDT and CDR2 is YNNKEL (reference sequence).

The chain carries TRBV15 and TRBJ2-7, with a possible D match to TRBD1 (6 bases). The germline CDR1 and CDR2 sequences are LNHNV and YYDKDF (reference sequence). This CDR3 has 13 amino acids. V was shortened by 0 bases and J by 7 bases, with 10 bases between the two germline ends. The CDR3 DNA reads TGTGCCACCAGCAGAGATCAGGGGCGTGAGCAGTACTTC. This codes for CATSRDQGREQYF.

The chain recombines TRBV30 with TRBJ2-7; no definite D call. V was trimmed by 4 bases and J by 0 bases, leaving 10 bases between them. The CDR3 sequence is 13 residues long. CDR1 and CDR2 (germline): GTSNPN, SVGIG (reference sequence). The CDR3 sequence: CAWKGSLSYEQYF. The CDR3 region has the DNA TGTGCCTGGAAGGGCAGCCTCTCCTACGAGCAGTACTTC.

This chain uses TRBV20-1 with TRBJ1-4; D is undetermined. The germline gives CDR1 DFQATT, CDR2 SNEGSKA (reference sequence). V was clipped by 0 bases and J by 2 bases, with 7 bases between them. The CDR3 totals 14 residues. The CDR3 reads CSARDAATNEKLFF. The CDR3 DNA is TGCAGTGCTAGAGATGCGGCTACTAATGAAAAACTGTTTTTT.

As DNA, the CDR3 is TGTGCCAGCTCACCTAAGGACAGGGTCGCCAGCGATACGCAGTATTTT. Translation: CASSPKDRVASDTQYF. V is TRBV18 and J is TRBJ2-3; 8 bases are a match to TRBD1. This CDR3 comprises 16 residues. V was clipped by 3 bases and J by 6 bases; unmatched bases: 11. Germline lookup yields CDR1 KGHSH and CDR2 LQKENI.

The chain recombines TRBV23-1 with TRBJ2-7; 10 nucleotides line up with TRBD1. TRBV23-1 is flagged as an ORF with uncertain function. The V and J ends lost 0 bases and 8 bases, in that order; junction bases with no gene match: 10. This CDR3 is 16 amino acids long. This CDR3 is CASSQSPGQGMKKQYV. As DNA, the CDR3 is TGCGCCAGCAGTCAATCGCCGGGACAGGGGATGAAGAAGCAGTACGTC.